Reported below is one TCR beta chain. Trimming removed 3 bases from V and 0 bases from J, with 8 bases in between. The CDR3 length is 15 residues. CDR1 KGHSH and CDR2 LQKENI come from the germline V gene. Original data processing: Using reference gene primer amplification, nucleated cell counts were estimated. Using immunoSEQ multiplex PCR, the repertoire was profiled, and TCRdb retains in-frame clones only, with some absent. V and J calls plus clone size are reproduced from that table; the DNA served to infer D and trimming. This sample carries tens of thousands of clones, 84% of them seen once, and the ten largest clones take about 4.4%. The record originates from a study of blood T cell repertoires in COVID-19. Study as a whole: Sites in the United States, Italy and Spain provided acute and convalescent COVID-19 samples. From T cells, B-cell-depleted T cells, or PBMCs came the material, which was cDNA or gDNA.

The sequencing sample was made of peripheral blood. The chain recombines TRBV18 with TRBJ2-2, with TRBD1 as a possible D gene (6 bases). The TCR was taken from a woman aged 55-69 years with acute or convalescent COVID-19. The CDR3 DNA is TGTGCCAGCTCACCGGGACAATCGAACACCGGGGAGCTGTTTTTT. Protein product: CASSPGQSNTGELFF.